The 23 T cell receptor beta chains presented below share a single source sample, sequenced in a study of Ad26.COV2.S vaccination and SARS-CoV-2 variants. The protocol was immunoSEQ multiplex PCR, while the TCRdb copy is restricted to in-frame clones and leaves out a portion. The sample records roughly 40,000 clones, roughly four fifths being singletons. This specimen consisted of peripheral blood, obtained after recovery from COVID-19. The receptors here all came from a human donor who had recovered from COVID-19.

The count of this clone is one. The V call is TRBV5-8, the J call TRBJ1-5; 8 nucleotides line up with TRBD1. CDR3 size: 16 residues. The germline V gene has CDR1 SGHTS and CDR2 YDEGEE. V trimming: 4 bases; J trimming: 2 bases; junction bases outside the gene matches: 8. The CDR3 DNA is TGTGCCAGCAGCGACACCAGGGGGCCGGGCAATCAGCCCCAGCATTTT. Residues: CASSDTRGPGNQPQHF.

The chain is built from TRBV5-6 and TRBJ1-2, with D possibly matching TRBD1 (6 bases). Germline V lookup: CDR1 SGHDT, CDR2 YYEEEE. CDR3 length: 15 residues. V lost 6 bases and J lost 7, with 22 bases in between. CDR3 loop: CASTESTRGRVGYTF. As DNA, the CDR3 is TGTGCCAGCACCGAGTCCACCAGGGGAAGGGTTGGCTACACCTTC.

The CDR3 here is CASNTGQGADGYTF. Here the CDR3 DNA reads TGTGCCAGCAATACGGGACAGGGAGCCGATGGCTACACCTTC. This rearrangement joins TRBV28 to TRBJ1-2; 9 nucleotides match TRBD1. The CDR3 runs to 14 residues. The V and J ends lost 7 bases and 6 bases, in that order; junction bases with no gene match: 9. CDR1 and CDR2 from the germline V gene are MDHEN and SYDVKM.

This sequence joins TRBV9 and TRBJ1-2, with a tentative D call TRBD1 (5 bases). V lost 3 bases, J lost 1 base, and 16 bases lay in between. CDR1 and CDR2 (germline): SGDLS, YYNGEE. The CDR3 consists of 16 residues. The CDR3 protein is CASSANQGSFNYGYTF. The CDR3 DNA reads TGTGCCAGCAGCGCCAATCAGGGTTCCTTTAACTATGGCTACACCTTC. Variable domain in full (rest from reference TRBV9 and TRBJ1-2): DSGVTQTPKHLITATGQRVTLRCSPRSGDLSVYWYQQSLDQGLQFLIQYYNGEERAKGNILERFSAQQFPDLHSELNLSSLELGDSALYFCASSANQGSFNYGYTFGSGTRLTVV.

The V and J genes are TRBV30 and TRBJ2-1, with 11 bases lining up with TRBD1. CDR3 length equals 14 residues. The V gene end was trimmed by 2 bases and the J gene end by 5 bases; junction bases not matched to a gene: 2. Germline loops: CDR1 GTSNPN, CDR2 SVGIG (reference sequence). The CDR3 nucleotides read TGTGCCTGGAGTACGGGACAGGGGGACAATGAGCAGTTCTTC. The encoded protein is CAWSTGQGDNEQFF.

Notes on this clone: Other DNA sequences from this sample encode an identical CDR3 as well. The rearrangement joins TRBV11-3 to TRBJ1-1; D might be TRBD1 (5 bases). The CDR3 runs 14 residues. Between the trimmed V and J ends, which lost 1 base and 1 base, there was a span of 7 bases. Germline V lookup: CDR1 SGHNT, CDR2 YENEEA. The CDR3 protein is CASSLAGTNTEAFF. CDR3 coding DNA: TGTGCCAGCAGCTTAGCCGGGACGAACACTGAAGCTTTCTTT.

V usage is TRBV6-5 and J usage is TRBJ1-2; 7 bases are a match to TRBD1. The CDR3 loop spans 13 amino acids. V lost 4 bases and J lost 8; bases outside the gene matches: 7. Germline CDR1 MNHEY, CDR2 SVGAGI. The CDR3 region has the DNA TGTGCCAGCAGTTTACAGGGGAGGGAGGGCTACACCTTC. It yields the protein CASSLQGREGYTF.

The J gene is TRBJ1-5, the V gene TRBV10-3, with no clear D. V dropped 7 bases and J dropped 9 bases, with 16 bases sitting between them. Germline V gene data show CDR1 as ENHRY and CDR2 as SYGVKD. The CDR3 has 13 residues. CDR3 sequence: CAIKSAPGWPQHF. The CDR3 region has the DNA TGTGCCATCAAGTCCGCGCCGGGTTGGCCCCAGCATTTT.

The chain joins TRBV2 to TRBJ1-3; 7 bases are shared with TRBD1. The V gene end was trimmed by 9 bases and the J gene end by 7 bases; junction bases not matched to a gene: 21. Germline loops: CDR1 SNHLY, CDR2 FYNNEI. The CDR3 totals 17 residues. As DNA, the CDR3 is TGTGCCAGTCGGGACAGCGGTGCCCTCGGAGCAGTTAACACCATATATTTT. This translates into CASRDSGALGAVNTIYF.

This chain connects TRBV12-5 to TRBJ1-4, with 7 bases lining up with TRBD1. V lost 0 bases, J lost 8 bases, and 6 bases stayed unmatched. Germline V gene data show CDR1 as LGHNT and CDR2 as FRNRAP. This CDR3 has 15 residues. CDR3 in amino acids: CASGLVLGGGEKLFF. As DNA, the CDR3 is TGTGCTAGTGGTTTGGTACTAGGGGGCGGAGAAAAACTGTTTTTT.

The rearrangement joins TRBV19 to TRBJ2-2; 8 bases are a match to TRBD2. V was clipped by 7 bases and J by 2 bases; unmatched bases: 9. The CDR3 is made up of 16 amino acids. The germline CDR1 and CDR2 sequences are LNHDA and SQIVND (reference sequence). This CDR3 reads CASKKTGGLNTGELFF. The CDR3 bases are TGTGCCAGTAAGAAGACGGGGGGGTTAAACACCGGGGAGCTGTTTTTT. The variable domain in full, with the rest retrieved from reference TRBV19 and TRBJ2-2, is DGGITQSPKYLFRKEGQNVTLSCEQNLNHDAMYWYRQDPGQGLRLIYYSQIVNDFQKGDIAEGYSVSREKKESFPLTVTSAQKNPTAFYLCASKKTGGLNTGELFFGEGSRLTVL.

The CDR3 loop is CASSRTGGAIGELFF. As DNA, the CDR3 is TGCGCCAGCAGCCGGACAGGGGGCGCTATCGGGGAGCTGTTTTTT. The chain joins TRBV5-1 to TRBJ2-2; 11 bases fit TRBD1. The trim removed 4 bases at V and 7 bases at J, leaving 6 bases unmatched. CDR3 size: 15 residues. The germline V gene has CDR1 SGHRS and CDR2 YFSETQ. The full variable domain, with the rest looked up from reference TRBV5-1 and TRBJ2-2, is KAGVTQTPRYLIKTRGQQVTLSCSPISGHRSVSWYQQTPGQGLQFLFEYFSETQRNKGNFPGRFSGRQFSNSRSEMNVSTLELGDSALYLCASSRTGGAIGELFFGEGSRLTVL.

CDR3 nucleotides: TGTGCCAGCAGCCCCTTGGACACCGGGGAGCTGTTTTTT. As protein: CASSPLDTGELFF. This chain links TRBV3-1 (or the pseudogene TRBV3-2) with TRBJ2-2; D is uncertain. Trimming removed 4 bases at V and 3 bases at J, with 6 bases between. This CDR3 is built from 13 residues. The germline gives CDR1 LGHDT, CDR2 YNNKEL (reference sequence).

V gene TRBV2 combines with J gene TRBJ1-1; 9 nucleotides align to TRBD1. CDR1 and CDR2 from the germline V gene are SNHLY and FYNNEI. V lost 7 bases and J lost 0; bases outside the gene matches: 3. The CDR3 length is 14 residues. The CDR3 DNA reads TGTGCCAGCACTACAGGGGGCATGAACACTGAAGCTTTCTTT. It translates to CASTTGGMNTEAFF.

The chain employs TRBV29-1 and TRBJ1-2; no firm D call. The CDR3 runs to 15 residues. From germline, CDR1 is SQVTM and CDR2 ANQGSEA. The ends were cut back, 6 bases at V and 7 bases at J, with 24 bases in the middle. CDR3 bases: TGCAGCGTCACCGCCCAGGTTCAGTCCTTTTCTGGCTACACCTTC. Amino acids: CSVTAQVQSFSGYTF.

The J gene is TRBJ2-5, the V gene TRBV28; 7 nucleotides agree with TRBD2. V gave up 6 bases and J gave up 1 base; unmatched junction bases: 8. The CDR3 contains 15 residues. Germline V gives CDR1 MDHEN, CDR2 SYDVKM. The DNA for the CDR3 is TGTGCCAGCAGAGAGCGTGGGGGGGTCCAAGAGACCCAGTACTTC. The encoded protein is CASRERGGVQETQYF.

This clone was seen just once. This rearrangement joins TRBV4-1 to TRBJ2-1, with D possibly being TRBD1 (6 bases). CDR1 is MGHRA, CDR2 YSYEKL, per germline. This CDR3 is 16 amino acids long. The germline V and J ends were trimmed by 0 bases and 4 bases, with 13 bases remaining between them. The CDR3 spells CASSQDHREPYNEQFF. CDR3 in DNA: TGCGCCAGCAGCCAAGATCACAGGGAACCATACAATGAGCAGTTCTTC.

The rearrangement links TRBV6-5 to TRBJ2-2, with D possibly TRBD2 on 5 matching bases. V was trimmed by 8 bases and J by 1 base, leaving 5 bases between them. The CDR3 runs to 12 residues. The germline V gene encodes CDR1 MNHEY and CDR2 SVGAGI. The CDR3 nucleotides are TGTGCCAGCCGGGAGAACACCGGGGAGCTGTTTTTT. Translation: CASRENTGELFF.

V is TRBV10-3 and J is TRBJ2-7; 7 bases map to TRBD2. The trim removed 8 bases at V and 7 bases at J, leaving 11 bases unmatched. Germline CDR1 and CDR2: ENHRY and SYGVKD. There are 13 residues in the CDR3. CDR3 bases: TGTGCCATCGGCGTGTACGAAGCGGGGGAGCAGTACGTC. Translation gives CAIGVYEAGEQYV.

J is TRBJ1-5 and V is TRBV2; D gene unclear. CDR3 length: 14 residues. Germline CDR1 SNHLY, CDR2 FYNNEI. Trimming took 4 bases from V and 2 from J, leaving 9 bases between them. The CDR3 nucleotides read TGTGCCAGCAGTGTGCTCTCGGGCAATCAGCCCCAGCATTTT. It specifies CASSVLSGNQPQHF.

This clone was counted only a few times. The chain joins TRBV7-9 to TRBJ1-1; the match to TRBD1 covers 8 bases. The V and J ends lost 6 bases and 4 bases, in that order; junction bases with no gene match: 1. This CDR3 is 12 amino acids long. Germline-derived CDR1 and CDR2 are SEHNR and FQNEAQ (reference sequence). The CDR3 loop is CASRDRVTEAFF. CDR3 nucleotides: TGTGCCAGCAGGGACAGGGTCACTGAAGCTTTCTTT.

This clone came up once. The chain uses TRBV7-2 and TRBJ1-2; D gene ambiguous. Trimming took 0 bases from V and 13 from J, leaving 18 bases between them. The CDR3 contains 14 residues. Per the germline V gene, CDR1 is SGHTA and CDR2 is FQGNSA. The CDR3 here is CASSLAGVMAQRTF. The CDR3 nucleotides are TGTGCCAGCAGCTTAGCCGGGGTAATGGCCCAACGCACCTTC.

This chain uses TRBV6-4 with TRBJ2-1, with TRBD2 matching over 12 bases. J was trimmed by 9 bases and V by 4 bases; bases with no gene match: 7. This CDR3 spans 15 amino acids. Germline values: CDR1 MRHNA, CDR2 SNTAGT. As DNA, the CDR3 is TGTGCCAGCAGTGCCTCTAGCGGGGGGGCGTTTGAGCAGTTCTTC. It specifies CASSASSGGAFEQFF.